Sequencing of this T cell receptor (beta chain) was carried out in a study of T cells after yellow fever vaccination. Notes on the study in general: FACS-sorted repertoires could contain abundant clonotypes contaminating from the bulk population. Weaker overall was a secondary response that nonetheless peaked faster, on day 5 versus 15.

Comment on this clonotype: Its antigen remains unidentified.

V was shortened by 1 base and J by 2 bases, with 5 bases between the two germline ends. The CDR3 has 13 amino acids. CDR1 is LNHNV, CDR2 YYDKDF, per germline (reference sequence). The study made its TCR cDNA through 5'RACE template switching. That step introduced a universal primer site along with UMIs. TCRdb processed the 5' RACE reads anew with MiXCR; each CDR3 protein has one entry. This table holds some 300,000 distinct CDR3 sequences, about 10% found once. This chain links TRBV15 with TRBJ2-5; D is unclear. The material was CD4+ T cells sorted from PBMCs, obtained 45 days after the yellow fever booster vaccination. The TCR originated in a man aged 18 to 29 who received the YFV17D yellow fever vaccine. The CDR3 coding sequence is TGTGCCACCAGCAGAGGGCATCAAGAGACCCAGTACTTC. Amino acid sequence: CATSRGHQETQYF.